Presented here are 6 T cell receptor beta chains from one specimen sequenced in a study of T cells after posttransplantation cyclophosphamide. Sequencing used immunoSEQ multiplex PCR; TCRdb keeps in-frame clones, though not all of them. Of 2,500 to 3,500 clones listed, around 59% are singletons. Sequencing was performed on memory CD8+ T cells sorted from blood. These receptors all stem from a woman in her twenties or thirties in good health and a related stem cell transplant donor.

The chain combines TRBV4-1 with TRBJ1-5, with D perhaps TRBD1 (5 bases). V was trimmed by 6 bases and J by 1 base, leaving 13 bases between them. CDR1 and CDR2 from the germline V gene are MGHRA and YSYEKL. CDR3 length equals 15 residues. The CDR3 nucleotides read TGCGCCAGCAGGGAAAGGGGCGAGAGCAATCAGCCCCAGCATTTT. This gives the protein CASRERGESNQPQHF.

The V and J genes are TRBV4-3 and TRBJ1-6, with D tentatively TRBD1 (5 bases). V was clipped by 4 bases and J by 7 bases, with 11 bases between them. The germline gives CDR1 LGHNA, CDR2 YSLEER. The CDR3 has 14 amino acids. The CDR3 loop is CASSLQVLNSPLHF. DNA of the CDR3: TGCGCCAGCAGCCTACAGGTCTTAAATTCACCCCTCCACTTT.

The rearrangement links TRBV25-1 to TRBJ1-1; 7 bases map to TRBD1. The CDR3 covers 13 residues. Germline V gene lookup returns CDR1 MGHDK and CDR2 SYGVNS. Germline trimming cut 9 bases from V and 3 bases from J; bases unmatched to any gene: 7. The chain's CDR3 is CASPDRADTEAFF. In nucleotides, the CDR3 is TGTGCCAGTCCAGACAGGGCGGACACTGAAGCTTTCTTT.

This clone was detected once. The chain has TRBV29-1 and TRBJ2-7; 10 bases fit TRBD2. The CDR3 totals 13 residues. From germline, CDR1 is SQVTM and CDR2 ANQGSEA. V was clipped by 6 bases and J by 2 bases; unmatched bases: 4. CDR3 DNA sequence: TGCAGCGTCGGGACTAGCGAGCCCTACGAGCAGTACTTC. Translated, it gives CSVGTSEPYEQYF.

The rearrangement links TRBV2 to TRBJ2-7, with TRBD2 as a possible D gene (5 bases). Germline V gene lookup returns CDR1 SNHLY and CDR2 FYNNEI. This CDR3 region has 13 residues. The V gene lost 6 bases and the J gene lost 7 bases, with 16 bases spanning the gap. In nucleotides, the CDR3 is TGTGCCAGCAGGACGGCGGGCCCCTTGGAGCAGTACTTC. Translating gives CASRTAGPLEQYF.

This clone occurred once. CDR3 bases: TGTGCCAGCAGTTACTCGCCGGACGGAGGCACCTACGAGCAGTACTTC. This encodes CASSYSPDGGTYEQYF. The V gene is TRBV6-5, the J gene TRBJ2-7, with TRBD2 as a possible D gene (5 bases). The germline V gene has CDR1 MNHEY and CDR2 SVGAGI. The CDR3 contains 16 residues. The ends were cut back, 0 bases at V and 2 bases at J, with 14 bases in the middle.